The 8 T cell receptor beta chains below were found in one sample sequenced in a study of blood T cell repertoires in COVID-19 (TCRdb year 2020). The library was made by the immunoSEQ multiplex PCR assay. In TCRdb, the immuneACCESS table is reduced to in-frame sequences with V and J assigned. These tables do not hold every clone; where another copy was compared, an unresolved V gene accounts for under half, and the others remain unexplained. Present in this sample are a few hundred thousand clones, around 84% of which were seen just once. In total, the top ten clones hold about a sixth of the sample. Source material: peripheral blood. The origin of the receptors is a woman aged 80 or over with active or convalescent COVID-19.

This clone came up once. This chain uses TRBV5-6 with TRBJ2-4; 10 bases map to TRBD1. CDR3 length: 17 residues. Germline trimming cut 4 bases from V and 0 bases from J; bases unmatched to any gene: 7. Germline-derived CDR1 and CDR2 are SGHDT and YYEEEE. The CDR3 loop reads CASSPIRQGAAKNIQYF. For the CDR3, the DNA is TGTGCCAGCAGCCCAATACGACAGGGGGCAGCCAAAAACATTCAGTACTTC.

Points on this clone: The same CDR3 arises from other DNA sequences in this sample as well. J is TRBJ1-3 and V is TRBV10-3; D is perhaps TRBD1 (6 bases). Between the trimmed V and J ends, which lost 6 bases and 1 base, there was a span of 7 bases. Germline V gene data show CDR1 as ENHRY and CDR2 as SYGVKD. CDR3 size: 13 residues. The CDR3 DNA reads TGTGCCATCAGGGACAGTTCTGGAAACACCATATATTTT. This sequence encodes CAIRDSSGNTIYF.

The V call is TRBV27, the J call TRBJ2-2; 7 bases agree with TRBD2. The V segment lost 5 bases and the J segment 5 bases; nucleotides outside the gene matches: 11. The V gene's germline CDR1 is MNHEY and CDR2 SMNVEV (reference sequence). The CDR3 sequence is 16 residues long. The CDR3 here is CASSEGGFSLTGELFF. DNA for the CDR3: TGTGCCAGCAGTGAGGGAGGGTTCTCTCTGACCGGGGAGCTGTTTTTT.

The chain uses TRBV5-4 and TRBJ2-1; TRBD2 matches at 14 bases. In germline, CDR1 is SGHNT, CDR2 YYREEE (reference sequence). Germline trimming cut 4 bases from V and 6 bases from J; bases unmatched to any gene: 6. The CDR3 loop spans 16 amino acids. The CDR3 DNA reads TGTGCCAGCAGCCCCGCCGGACTAGCGGGGGGCAATGAGCAGTTCTTC. Amino acid sequence: CASSPAGLAGGNEQFF. Drawing the rest from reference TRBV5-4 and TRBJ2-1, the complete variable domain is ETGVTQSPTHLIKTRGQQVTLRCSSQSGHNTVSWYQQALGQGPQFIFQYYREEENGRGNFPPRFSGLQFPNYSSELNVNALELDDSALYLCASSPAGLAGGNEQFFGPGTRLTVL.

This clone was recorded once. CDR3 DNA: TGTGCCAGCAGCCAAGTGGCAGGGGATGGCTACACCTTC. This translates into CASSQVAGDGYTF. This chain links TRBV4-2 with TRBJ1-2, with TRBD1 as a possible D gene (6 bases). Trimming removed 1 base at V and 6 bases at J, with 9 bases between. This CDR3 spans 13 amino acids. Germline CDR1 reads LGHNA; CDR2 reads YNFKEQ.

A word on this clone: The identical CDR3 is also encoded by other nucleotide sequences in the sample. V is TRBV9 and J is TRBJ1-2; possible D gene TRBD1, 5 bases. Trimming left V 2 bases short and J 4 bases short, with 12 bases between. The CDR3 runs to 14 residues. Germline V gene lookup returns CDR1 SGDLS and CDR2 YYNGEE. Here the CDR3 reads CASSVTGGPYGYTF. Here the CDR3 DNA reads TGTGCCAGCAGCGTCACCGGGGGTCCCTATGGCTACACCTTC.

This chain uses TRBV7-2 with TRBJ2-1; 13 nucleotides match TRBD2. V was clipped by 4 bases and J by 6 bases; unmatched bases: 12. The length of the CDR3 is 18 residues. Germline CDR1 is SGHTA and CDR2 is FQGNSA. The CDR3 DNA sequence: TGTGCCAGCAGCTCGGCCTCTCGAACTAGCGGGAGGGGCAATGAGCAGTTCTTC. This sequence encodes CASSSASRTSGRGNEQFF.

The rearrangement uses TRBV5-1 and TRBJ1-1; 8 bases map to TRBD1. This CDR3 is 14 amino acids long. Germline V gene sequence: CDR1 SGHRS, CDR2 YFSETQ. Germline trimming cut 3 bases from V and 6 bases from J; bases unmatched to any gene: 7. Written as DNA, the CDR3 is TGCGCCAGCAGCTCCGACAGGGGAGAAGCTGAAGCTTTCTTT. This codes for CASSSDRGEAEAFF.